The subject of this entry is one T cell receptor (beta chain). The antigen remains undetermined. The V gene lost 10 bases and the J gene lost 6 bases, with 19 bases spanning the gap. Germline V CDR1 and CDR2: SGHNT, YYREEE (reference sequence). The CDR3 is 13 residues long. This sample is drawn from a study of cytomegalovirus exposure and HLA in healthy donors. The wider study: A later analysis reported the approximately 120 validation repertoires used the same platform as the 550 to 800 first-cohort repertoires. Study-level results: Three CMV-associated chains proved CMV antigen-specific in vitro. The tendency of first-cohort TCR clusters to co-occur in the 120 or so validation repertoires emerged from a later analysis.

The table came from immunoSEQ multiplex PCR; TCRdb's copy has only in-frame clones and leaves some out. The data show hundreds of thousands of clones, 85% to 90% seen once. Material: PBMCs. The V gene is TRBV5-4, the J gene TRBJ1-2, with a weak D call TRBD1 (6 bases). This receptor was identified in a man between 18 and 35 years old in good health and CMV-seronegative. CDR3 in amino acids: CAVQSQGNHGYTF. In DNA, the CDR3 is TGTGCCGTCCAGTCGCAGGGGAACCATGGCTACACCTTC.